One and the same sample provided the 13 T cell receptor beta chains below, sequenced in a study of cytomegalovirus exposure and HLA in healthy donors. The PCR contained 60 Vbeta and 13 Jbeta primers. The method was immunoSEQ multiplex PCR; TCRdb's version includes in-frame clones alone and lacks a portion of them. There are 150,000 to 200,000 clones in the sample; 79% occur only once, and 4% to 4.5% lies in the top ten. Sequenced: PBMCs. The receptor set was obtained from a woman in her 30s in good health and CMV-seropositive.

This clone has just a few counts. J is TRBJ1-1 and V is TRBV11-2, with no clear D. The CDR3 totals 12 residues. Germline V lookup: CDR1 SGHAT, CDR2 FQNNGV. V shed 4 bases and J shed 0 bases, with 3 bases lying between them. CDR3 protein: CASSSVNTEAFF. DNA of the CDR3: TGTGCCAGCAGCTCGGTGAACACTGAAGCTTTCTTT.

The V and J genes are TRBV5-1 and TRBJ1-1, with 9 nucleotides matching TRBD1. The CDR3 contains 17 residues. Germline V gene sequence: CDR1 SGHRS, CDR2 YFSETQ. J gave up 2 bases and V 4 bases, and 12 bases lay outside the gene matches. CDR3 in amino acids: CASSPLPGTGINTEAFF. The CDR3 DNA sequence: TGCGCCAGCAGCCCGCTTCCCGGGACAGGGATCAACACTGAAGCTTTCTTT.

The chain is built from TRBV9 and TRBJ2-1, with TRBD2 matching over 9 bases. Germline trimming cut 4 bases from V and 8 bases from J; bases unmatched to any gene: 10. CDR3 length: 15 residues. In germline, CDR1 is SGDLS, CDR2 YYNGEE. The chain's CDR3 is CASSRFAGGPDEQFF. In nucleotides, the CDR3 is TGTGCCAGCAGCCGCTTTGCGGGAGGGCCCGATGAGCAGTTCTTC.

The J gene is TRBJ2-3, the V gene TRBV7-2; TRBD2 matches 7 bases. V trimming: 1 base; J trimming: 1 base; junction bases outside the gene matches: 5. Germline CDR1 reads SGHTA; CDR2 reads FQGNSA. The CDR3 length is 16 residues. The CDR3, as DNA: TGTGCCAGCAGCTTAGTACCCAGCGGGGGCACAGATACGCAGTATTTT. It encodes CASSLVPSGGTDTQYF.

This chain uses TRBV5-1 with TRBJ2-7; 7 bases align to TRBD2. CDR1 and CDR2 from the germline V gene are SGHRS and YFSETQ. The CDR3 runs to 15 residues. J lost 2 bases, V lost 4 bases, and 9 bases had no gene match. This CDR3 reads CASSTNPGGTYEQYF. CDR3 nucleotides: TGCGCCAGCAGCACCAATCCGGGGGGTACCTACGAGCAGTACTTC.

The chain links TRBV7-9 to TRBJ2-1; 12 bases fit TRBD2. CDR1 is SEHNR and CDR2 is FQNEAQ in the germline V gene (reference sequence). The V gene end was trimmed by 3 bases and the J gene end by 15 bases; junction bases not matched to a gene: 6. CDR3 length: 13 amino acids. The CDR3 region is CASSFGLAGLGFF. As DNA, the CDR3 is TGTGCCAGCAGCTTCGGACTAGCGGGGCTTGGGTTCTTC.

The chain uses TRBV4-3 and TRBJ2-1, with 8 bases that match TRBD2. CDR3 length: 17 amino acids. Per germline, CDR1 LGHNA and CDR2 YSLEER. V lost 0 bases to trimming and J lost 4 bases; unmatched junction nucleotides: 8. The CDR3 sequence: CASSQEKYEREYNEQFF. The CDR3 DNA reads TGCGCCAGCAGCCAAGAAAAGTATGAGCGGGAGTACAATGAGCAGTTCTTC.

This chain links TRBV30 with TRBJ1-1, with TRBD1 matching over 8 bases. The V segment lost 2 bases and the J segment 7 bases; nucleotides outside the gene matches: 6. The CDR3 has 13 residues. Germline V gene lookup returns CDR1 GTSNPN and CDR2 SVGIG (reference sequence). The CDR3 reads CAWSLITGGEAFF. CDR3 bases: TGTGCCTGGAGTTTAATTACAGGGGGTGAAGCTTTCTTT.

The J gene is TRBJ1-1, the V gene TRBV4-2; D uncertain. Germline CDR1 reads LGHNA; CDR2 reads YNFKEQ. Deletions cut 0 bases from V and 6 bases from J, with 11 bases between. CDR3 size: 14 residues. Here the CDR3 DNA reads TGTGCCAGCAGCCAAGAGGGCGATGGTTCTGAAGCTTTCTTT. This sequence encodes CASSQEGDGSEAFF.

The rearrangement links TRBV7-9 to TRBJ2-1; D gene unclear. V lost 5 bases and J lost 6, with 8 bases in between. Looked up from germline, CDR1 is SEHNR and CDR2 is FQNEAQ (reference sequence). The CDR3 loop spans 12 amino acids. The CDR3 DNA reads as TGTGCCAGCAGCAACCTCGGCAATGAGCAGTTCTTC. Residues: CASSNLGNEQFF.

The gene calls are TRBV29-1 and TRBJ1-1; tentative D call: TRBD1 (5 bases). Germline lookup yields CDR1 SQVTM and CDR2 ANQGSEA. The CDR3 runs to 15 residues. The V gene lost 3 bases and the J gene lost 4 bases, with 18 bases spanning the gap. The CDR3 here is CSVELISLRGTEAFF. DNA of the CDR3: TGCAGCGTTGAGCTTATATCCTTAAGGGGCACTGAAGCTTTCTTT.

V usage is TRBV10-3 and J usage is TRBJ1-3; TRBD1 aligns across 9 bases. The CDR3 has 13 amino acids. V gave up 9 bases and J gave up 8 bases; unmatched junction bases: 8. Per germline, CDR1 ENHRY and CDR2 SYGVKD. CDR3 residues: CAMGTGTGDTIYF. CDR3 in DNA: TGTGCCATGGGGACAGGGACGGGAGACACCATATATTTT.

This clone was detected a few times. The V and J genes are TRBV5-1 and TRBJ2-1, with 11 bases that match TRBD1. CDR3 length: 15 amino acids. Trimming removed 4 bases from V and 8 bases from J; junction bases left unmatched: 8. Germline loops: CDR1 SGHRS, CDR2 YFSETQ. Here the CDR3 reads CASSTDRGLTDEQFF. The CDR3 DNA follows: TGCGCCAGCAGCACGGACAGGGGGCTGACAGATGAGCAGTTCTTC.